This T cell receptor beta chain was found in a study of PD-L1 blockade in urothelial cancer. Overall study: The study recovered a median of about 150,000 T cells per blood sample.

The time point denotes: pretreatment peripheral blood. Per patient, between 1 and 8 samples were collected at pretreatment and on-treatment time points. Germline-derived CDR1 and CDR2 are PRHDT and FYEKMQ (reference sequence). The length of the CDR3 is 12 residues. V was shortened by 5 bases and J by 3 bases, with 6 bases between the two germline ends. Produced via immunoSEQ multiplex PCR; TCRdb's table is partial and in-frame only. The table includes just under 65,000 clones, about 81% detected once. The V call is TRBV13, the J call TRBJ2-3; D is unclear. Sequences were derived from PBMCs, sampled around atezolizumab (anti-PD-L1) treatment. The receptor comes from a man in his 70s with urothelial cancer. This CDR3 is CASSRATDTQYF. CDR3 bases: TGTGCCAGCAGCCGAGCAACAGATACGCAGTATTTT. Full variable domain (rest looked up from reference TRBV13 and TRBJ2-3): AAGVIQSPRHLIKEKRETATLKCYPIPRHDTVYWYQQGPGQDPQFLISFYEKMQSDKGSIPDRFSAQQFSDYHSELNMSSLELGDSALYFCASSRATDTQYFGPGTRLTVL.